This entry lists 27 T cell receptor beta chains sequenced from one sample in a study of OX40 agonist ivuxolimab in advanced cancers. Repertoires were generated with immunoSEQ multiplex PCR, while TCRdb's copy carries only in-frame clones and drops some. The table shows approximately 50,000 clones, with around 86% occurring only once. Specimen: CD4+ or CD8+ T cells sorted from blood, collected in a trial of the OX40 agonist ivuxolimab. Receptors originate from an adult with an advanced solid tumor such as melanoma, head and neck, liver or kidney cancer.

This clone has only one observation. The chain joins TRBV19 to TRBJ2-7; TRBD2 might be the D (6 bases). Germline V gene sequence: CDR1 LNHDA, CDR2 SQIVND (reference sequence). Trimming removed 0 bases at V and 2 bases at J, with 8 bases between. The CDR3 has 14 residues. In DNA, the CDR3 is TGTGCCAGTAGTATAGAAGCGGGTGCCTACGAGCAGTACTTC. Translating it yields CASSIEAGAYEQYF.

The rearrangement uses TRBV14 and TRBJ2-3; 7 bases fit TRBD2. V lost 0 bases and J lost 1; bases outside the gene matches: 4. The CDR3 contains 16 residues. CDR1 and CDR2 (germline): SGHDN, FVKESK. The chain's CDR3 is CASSQDAGARTDTQYF. The CDR3 nucleotides are TGTGCCAGCAGCCAAGACGCGGGAGCGCGCACAGATACGCAGTATTTT.

The V gene is TRBV29-1, the J gene TRBJ2-1, with a tentative D call TRBD2 (7 bases). Trimming removed 0 bases at V and 6 bases at J, with 24 bases between. The CDR3 has 18 amino acids. From germline, CDR1 is SQVTM and CDR2 ANQGSEA. The CDR3 spells CSVEDRGAPSGFRNEQFF. For the CDR3, the DNA is TGCAGCGTTGAAGATAGGGGGGCCCCTAGCGGCTTCCGCAATGAGCAGTTCTTC.

The chain couples TRBV2 to TRBJ2-1; 8 nucleotides align to TRBD1. The germline V gene encodes CDR1 SNHLY and CDR2 FYNNEI. With 6 bases clipped from V and 8 bases from J, the junction kept 6 bases outside the gene matches. The CDR3 loop spans 13 amino acids. CDR3 protein: CASSRDRRYEQFF. The CDR3 DNA is TGTGCCAGCAGCAGGGACAGGCGCTATGAGCAGTTCTTC.

V usage is TRBV7-8 and J usage is TRBJ2-2, with 7 nucleotides matching TRBD2. This CDR3 is 15 amino acids long. V lost 7 bases to trimming and J lost 4 bases; unmatched junction nucleotides: 9. Germline CDR1 reads SGHVS; CDR2 reads FQNEAQ. CDR3 sequence reads: CASTPKGTITGELFF. The CDR3 bases are TGTGCCAGCACCCCAAAGGGGACTATCACCGGGGAGCTGTTTTTT.

This clone was seen only once. The gene calls are TRBV6-5 and TRBJ2-7; 8 bases match TRBD2. J gave up 6 bases and V 8 bases, and 12 bases lay outside the gene matches. The CDR3 is 14 residues long. Germline V gives CDR1 MNHEY, CDR2 SVGAGI. The CDR3 nucleotides are TGTGCCAGCCGGGGGGGAACAGGGAAGCGCGAGCAGTACTTC. Its translation: CASRGGTGKREQYF.

The count of this clone is one. The J gene is TRBJ2-7, the V gene TRBV9; 9 bases map to TRBD1. Trimming at V came to 3 bases and at J to 0 bases, leaving 4 bases not matched to a gene. This CDR3 region has 15 residues. Germline lookup yields CDR1 SGDLS and CDR2 YYNGEE. The CDR3: CASSGQGGPSYEQYF. For the CDR3, the DNA is TGTGCCAGCAGCGGACAGGGGGGACCCTCCTACGAGCAGTACTTC.

The rearrangement uses TRBV5-1 and TRBJ2-2; D is ambiguous. Germline V gives CDR1 SGHRS, CDR2 YFSETQ. Trimming stripped 0 bases from V and 7 bases from J, with 13 bases between. CDR3 length equals 15 residues. CDR3 nucleotide sequence: TGCGCCAGCAGCTTGGTGGGCCCAGGTGGCGGGGAGCTGTTTTTT. It encodes CASSLVGPGGGELFF.

The rearrangement uses TRBV5-1 and TRBJ2-3; 14 positions agree with TRBD2. The V segment lost 4 bases and the J segment 3 bases; nucleotides outside the gene matches: 7. The germline CDR1 and CDR2 sequences are SGHRS and YFSETQ. This CDR3 comprises 17 residues. CDR3 sequence (DNA): TGCGCCAGCAGCATACAGGGACTAGCGGGAGTGACAGATACGCAGTATTTT. Protein: CASSIQGLAGVTDTQYF. Looking up the rest from reference TRBV5-1 and TRBJ2-3 gives the full variable domain: KAGVTQTPRYLIKTRGQQVTLSCSPISGHRSVSWYQQTPGQGLQFLFEYFSETQRNKGNFPGRFSGRQFSNSRSEMNVSTLELGDSALYLCASSIQGLAGVTDTQYFGPGTRLTVL.

The chain carries TRBV28 and TRBJ2-7; 10 bases agree with TRBD1. CDR1 is MDHEN and CDR2 is SYDVKM in the germline V gene. The CDR3 is 15 amino acids. V was clipped by 3 bases and J by 5 bases; unmatched bases: 7. CDR3: CASSFGGTGVNEQYF. In DNA form, the CDR3 reads TGTGCCAGCAGTTTTGGAGGGACAGGGGTAAACGAGCAGTACTTC.

The CDR3 bases are TGTGCCAGCACCCGGGCATCGCCGGGACTAGTCTACGAGCAGTACTTC. Protein sequence: CASTRASPGLVYEQYF. This chain joins TRBV28 and TRBJ2-7; the match to TRBD2 covers 8 bases. The V gene's germline CDR1 is MDHEN and CDR2 SYDVKM. V was pared by 7 bases and J by 3 bases, with 14 bases of the junction left unmatched. This CDR3 has 16 residues.

The rearrangement uses TRBV19 and TRBJ1-5, with 8 bases aligning to TRBD1. With V trimmed by 9 bases and J by 4 bases, 8 bases remained unmatched. Germline V gene data show CDR1 as LNHDA and CDR2 as SQIVND (reference sequence). This CDR3 is 14 amino acids long. The CDR3: CASTGGRDNQPQHF. The CDR3 DNA reads as TGTGCCAGCACAGGGGGGCGGGATAATCAGCCCCAGCATTTT. Using reference TRBV19 and TRBJ1-5 for the parts outside the CDR3, the full variable domain is DGGITQSPKYLFRKEGQNVTLSCEQNLNHDAMYWYRQDPGQGLRLIYYSQIVNDFQKGDIAEGYSVSREKKESFPLTVTSAQKNPTAFYLCASTGGRDNQPQHFGDGTRLSIL.

The rearrangement uses TRBV2 and TRBJ2-1; no reliable D call. Germline V gene sequence: CDR1 SNHLY, CDR2 FYNNEI. The CDR3 spans 13 residues. Between the trimmed V and J ends, which lost 8 bases and 4 bases, there was a span of 12 bases. CDR3 sequence: CASHLGGYNEQFF. For the CDR3, the DNA is TGTGCCAGCCACCTCGGCGGATACAATGAGCAGTTCTTC.

In its sample, this clone was seen once. The chain combines TRBV10-3 with TRBJ2-1, with 9 nucleotides matching TRBD1. V lost 11 bases and J lost 8; bases outside the gene matches: 13. CDR3 size: 14 residues. Germline assignment: CDR1 ENHRY and CDR2 SYGVKD. CDR3 DNA: TGTGCCGCTAGGGGCGGACAGGGGTCCGATGAGCAGTTCTTC. Residues: CAARGGQGSDEQFF.

The V call is TRBV27, the J call TRBJ1-3; 9 bases fit TRBD1. V trimming: 5 bases; J trimming: 0 bases; junction bases outside the gene matches: 5. CDR1 and CDR2 (germline): MNHEY, SMNVEV (reference sequence). The CDR3 is 16 residues long. The CDR3 DNA reads TGTGCCAGCAGTCGGACAGGGGTCCTCTCTGGAAACACCATATATTTT. Its translation is CASSRTGVLSGNTIYF.

J is TRBJ1-5 and V is TRBV2, with 8 positions matching TRBD1. Germline V gene lookup returns CDR1 SNHLY and CDR2 FYNNEI. The V and J ends lost 4 bases and 4 bases, in that order; junction bases with no gene match: 3. The CDR3 has 14 amino acids. CDR3: CASSATGVNQPQHF. CDR3 bases: TGTGCCAGCAGTGCGACAGGGGTGAATCAGCCCCAGCATTTT.

The rearrangement joins TRBV19 to TRBJ2-1, with D possibly being TRBD2 (5 bases). The CDR3 runs 15 residues. Trimming shortened V by 5 bases and J by 10 bases, and 21 bases separated the two germline ends. CDR1 is LNHDA and CDR2 is SQIVND in the germline V gene (reference sequence). This CDR3 reads CASSSPDSRIREQFF. Here the CDR3 DNA reads TGTGCCAGTAGTTCCCCGGACTCGAGGATTCGGGAGCAGTTCTTC.

The chain recombines TRBV7-3 with TRBJ2-6, with TRBD1 matching over 7 bases. Germline CDR1 SGHTA, CDR2 FQGTGA. This CDR3 contains 19 residues. Trimming took 1 base from V and 1 from J; bases not matched to a gene: 10. CDR3 loop: CASSLRARQGKSGANVLTF. The CDR3 bases are TGTGCCAGCAGCTTAAGGGCGCGACAGGGCAAATCTGGGGCCAACGTCCTGACTTTC.

The chain uses TRBV20-1 and TRBJ1-1; D gene ambiguous. CDR3 size: 11 residues. V was clipped by 7 bases and J by 6 bases, with 12 bases between them. Per germline, CDR1 DFQATT and CDR2 SNEGSKA (reference sequence). DNA of the CDR3: TGCAGTGGGGTCGGTCCCGCTGAAGCTTTCTTT. Translated: CSGVGPAEAFF.

This sequence joins TRBV6-6 and TRBJ1-2, with 10 positions matching TRBD1. After removal of 0 bases from V and 4 bases from J, the junction contained 5 bases not matched to a gene. The CDR3 extends over 16 amino acids. Germline CDR1 MNHNY, CDR2 SVGAGI (reference sequence). CDR3 nucleotides: TGTGCCAGCAGTTACTCCGGACAGGGGGATTTCTATGGCTACACCTTC. Protein sequence: CASSYSGQGDFYGYTF.

This chain connects TRBV27 to TRBJ2-5; possible D gene TRBD2, 5 bases. The CDR3 runs 16 residues. The V end was cut by 0 bases, the J end by 3 bases, with 14 bases between. CDR1 MNHEY and CDR2 SMNVEV come from the germline V gene (reference sequence). The CDR3 is CASSLSVGAVEETQYF. CDR3 nucleotide sequence: TGTGCCAGCAGTTTATCGGTGGGAGCGGTTGAAGAGACCCAGTACTTC.

The V and J genes are TRBV30 and TRBJ2-3, with D hard to call. V lost 2 bases and J lost 3, with 3 bases in between. The germline CDR1 and CDR2 sequences are GTSNPN and SVGIG (reference sequence). This CDR3 contains 11 residues. The CDR3 here is CAWSLTDTQYF. CDR3 bases: TGTGCCTGGAGTCTTACAGATACGCAGTATTTT.

This sequence joins TRBV28 and TRBJ1-4, with D uncertain. V was trimmed by 6 bases and J by 3 bases, leaving 8 bases between them. The CDR3 is 13 amino acids. Germline-derived CDR1 and CDR2 are MDHEN and SYDVKM. The CDR3 region is CASRQAPNEKLFF. The CDR3 region has the DNA TGTGCCAGCAGGCAGGCCCCTAATGAAAAACTGTTTTTT.

The chain carries TRBV18 and TRBJ1-2, with 9 bases lining up with TRBD1. The length of the CDR3 is 18 residues. Germline V gene lookup returns CDR1 KGHSH and CDR2 LQKENI. V shed 1 base and J 1 base; nucleotides not matched to a gene: 10. For the CDR3, the DNA is TGTGCCAGCTCACCACGCATCGAACGGACAGGGGATAACTATGGCTACACCTTC. This gives the protein CASSPRIERTGDNYGYTF.

The J gene is TRBJ2-7, the V gene TRBV5-1; D gene ambiguous. V was pared by 0 bases and J by 6 bases, with 4 bases between. Germline V gene sequence: CDR1 SGHRS, CDR2 YFSETQ. CDR3 size: 11 residues. The CDR3 sequence is CASSLVGEQYF. DNA for the CDR3: TGCGCCAGCAGCTTGGTCGGCGAGCAGTACTTC.

This chain connects TRBV4-2 to TRBJ2-4; D unclear. Germline-derived CDR1 and CDR2 are LGHNA and YNFKEQ. The CDR3 spans 19 residues. V lost 1 base and J 0 bases, leaving 19 bases between the germline ends. CDR3 DNA: TGTGCCAGCAGCCAAGTCAGAGCGAGTAACTCCGGAGCCAAAAACATTCAGTACTTC. It translates to CASSQVRASNSGAKNIQYF.

The table lists this clone with a count of one. The V call is TRBV7-6, the J call TRBJ2-5; TRBD1 agrees at 7 bases. The ends lost 3 bases at V and 1 base at J; junction bases unmatched: 14. The CDR3 sequence is 18 residues long. CDR1 and CDR2 (germline): SGHVS, FNYEAQ. The chain's CDR3 is CASSFRLGGEGFQETQYF. The CDR3 nucleotides are TGTGCCAGCAGCTTTCGATTAGGGGGCGAGGGGTTCCAAGAGACCCAGTACTTC.